This T cell receptor (beta chain) stems from a study of cytotoxic CD8 clonotypes in ibrutinib-treated CLL. In the study overall: Investigators reported about 24 partial and 2 complete responses; after median about 70 months, 14 patients remained remitted and around twelve progressed. The study, taken as a whole, reports: Public clonotypes, an uncommon group, contracted or remained stable on treatment. Starting clonality was above that of age-matched healthy donors and tracked circulating CD8+ T-cell counts.

TCRdb's table, derived via immunoSEQ multiplex PCR, lists solely in-frame clones and lacks some. The sample includes 270,000 or so clones, roughly four fifths of them seen just once. With respect to this clone: The target antigen is unknown.

Here the sequenced sample was PBMCs, taken at disease progression, from a patient treated with ibrutinib. The clonotype originates from a human donor with chronic lymphocytic leukemia.

The CDR3 spells CASSQGPSSGAYEQYF. The CDR3, as DNA: TGCGCCAGCAGCCAAGGGCCCTCTAGCGGAGCCTACGAGCAGTACTTC. The V call is TRBV4-1, the J call TRBJ2-7, with 7 bases aligning to TRBD2. Germline V gene data show CDR1 as MGHRA and CDR2 as YSYEKL. The CDR3 consists of 16 residues. J gave up 2 bases and V 1 base, and 8 bases lay outside the gene matches.